Each of the 19 T cell receptor beta chains below was sequenced from the same sample in a study of T cells after yellow fever vaccination. TCRdb independently ran MiXCR on the 5' RACE reads; one entry per CDR3 protein. The sample records about 320,000 distinct CDR3 sequences, roughly 4.3% being singletons. Source: PBMCs, taken 15 days after the yellow fever booster vaccination. The source is a man between 18 and 35 years old who received the YFV17D yellow fever vaccine.

This clonotype was detected ten times or more. The V call is TRBV4-3, the J call TRBJ2-2; D possibly matches TRBD1 or TRBD2 (6 bases each). CDR3 length equals 16 residues. Germline assignment: CDR1 LGHNA and CDR2 YSLEER. With 0 bases removed from V and 2 bases from J, the gap between germline ends came to 10 bases. Here the CDR3 reads CASSQDGGLNTGELFF. CDR3 nucleotide sequence: TGCGCCAGCAGCCAAGATGGGGGGCTCAACACCGGGGAGCTGTTTTTT.

This clonotype has only a few counts. The chain combines TRBV7-9 with TRBJ1-1; 7 nucleotides line up with TRBD1. V lost 5 bases, J lost 8 bases, and 8 bases stayed unmatched. Germline V CDR1 and CDR2: SEHNR, FQNEAQ (reference sequence). The CDR3 length is 13 residues. The chain's CDR3 is CASSLQGGKEAFF. The CDR3 DNA reads as TGTGCCAGCAGCCTTCAAGGGGGCAAGGAAGCTTTCTTT.

This clonotype was detected ten times or more. CDR3 in amino acids: CASSQDREPFYEQYF. The CDR3 region has the DNA TGCGCCAGCAGCCAGGACAGGGAGCCCTTTTACGAGCAGTACTTC. The chain recombines TRBV4-1 with TRBJ2-7, with 8 bases that match TRBD1. The CDR3 has 15 residues. The V segment lost 3 bases and the J segment 4 bases; nucleotides outside the gene matches: 8. Per germline, CDR1 MGHRA and CDR2 YSYEKL.

This chain links TRBV27 with TRBJ2-5; unclear D gene. This CDR3 is 13 amino acids long. Germline V lookup: CDR1 MNHEY, CDR2 SMNVEV (reference sequence). V lost 8 bases, J lost 2 bases, and 12 bases lay in between. Here the CDR3 reads CASRYNQQETQYF. CDR3 DNA sequence: TGTGCCAGCCGTTACAACCAGCAAGAGACCCAGTACTTC.

This clonotype was detected ten times or more. The chain couples TRBV18 to TRBJ2-7; D unresolved. V was clipped by 3 bases and J by 3 bases, with 3 bases between them. The V gene's germline CDR1 is KGHSH and CDR2 LQKENI. The CDR3 is 11 residues long. CDR3 DNA: TGTGCCAGCTCACCGAACTACGAGCAGTACTTC. It encodes CASSPNYEQYF.

This clonotype was observed many times. The rearrangement links TRBV6-2 or TRBV6-3 to TRBJ2-1; D is undetermined. The CDR3 covers 11 residues. Germline V gene sequence: CDR1 MNHEY, CDR2 SVGEGT. V lost 5 bases and J lost 8, with 7 bases in between. The CDR3 DNA reads TGTGCCAGCAGTGGGTTACATGAGCAGTTCTTC. Protein sequence: CASSGLHEQFF.

This clonotype was counted many times. V usage is TRBV6-6 and J usage is TRBJ1-1, with 7 bases aligning to TRBD1. The CDR3 length is 14 residues. Germline V CDR1 and CDR2: MNHNY, SVGAGI (reference sequence). The V and J ends lost 6 bases and 5 bases, in that order; junction bases with no gene match: 9. The CDR3 protein is CASSWVPGGTEAFF. CDR3 nucleotides: TGTGCCAGCAGCTGGGTCCCAGGGGGGACTGAAGCTTTCTTT.

This clonotype was seen at least ten times. The rearrangement uses TRBV11-3 and TRBJ2-1; TRBD2 agrees at 8 bases. J was trimmed by 9 bases and V by 4 bases; bases with no gene match: 8. Germline V gene lookup returns CDR1 SGHNT and CDR2 YENEEA. The CDR3 is 14 amino acids. The CDR3 loop is CASSSFGGGREQFF. The CDR3, as DNA: TGTGCCAGCAGCTCTTTCGGGGGGGGACGTGAGCAGTTCTTC.

CDR3 protein: CASTYDRFSYEQYF. The CDR3 nucleotides are TGTGCCAGCACATACGACAGGTTCTCCTACGAGCAGTACTTC. J is TRBJ2-7 and V is TRBV11-2; tentative D call: TRBD1 (6 bases). The germline gives CDR1 SGHAT, CDR2 FQNNGV. The CDR3 loop spans 14 amino acids. Trimming removed 7 bases from V and 0 bases from J, with 13 bases in between. Filled out from reference TRBV11-2 and TRBJ2-7, the complete variable domain reads EAGVAQSPRYKIIEKRQSVAFWCNPISGHATLYWYQQILGQGPKLLIQFQNNGVVDDSQLPKDRFSAERLKGVDSTLKIQPAKLEDSAVYLCASTYDRFSYEQYFGPGTRLTVT.

This clonotype was counted a few times. The chain employs TRBV7-3 and TRBJ2-5; possible D gene TRBD2, 6 bases. The germline V gene has CDR1 SGHTA and CDR2 FQGTGA. Trimming took 3 bases from V and 4 from J, leaving 9 bases between them. This CDR3 is built from 13 residues. The CDR3 DNA sequence: TGTGCCAGCAGCTTCTTCGGGGGAGAGACCCAGTACTTC. Translating it yields CASSFFGGETQYF.

The V gene is TRBV7-6, the J gene TRBJ1-3; unclear D gene. V was trimmed by 5 bases and J by 5 bases, leaving 16 bases between them. The CDR3 totals 15 residues. Germline CDR1 is SGHVS and CDR2 is FNYEAQ. CDR3 amino acids: CASSPMTGNRNTIYF. CDR3 DNA sequence: TGTGCCAGCAGCCCAATGACCGGAAACCGAAACACCATATATTTT. Full variable domain (outside the CDR3, taken from reference TRBV7-6 and TRBJ1-3): GAGVSQSPRYKVTKRGQDVALRCDPISGHVSLYWYRQALGQGPEFLTYFNYEAQQDKSGLPNDRFSAERPEGSISTLTIQRTEQRDSAMYRCASSPMTGNRNTIYFGEGSWLTVV.

The rearrangement uses TRBV7-2 and TRBJ2-3; D unclear. V lost 1 base, J lost 2 bases, and 7 bases lay in between. CDR3 length equals 14 residues. Looked up from germline, CDR1 is SGHTA and CDR2 is FQGNSA. The DNA for the CDR3 is TGTGCCAGCAGCTTAGAGGTGCTCACAGATACGCAGTATTTT. It yields the protein CASSLEVLTDTQYF. The full variable domain, with the rest looked up from reference TRBV7-2 and TRBJ2-3, is GAGVSQSPSNKVTEKGKDVELRCDPISGHTALYWYRQSLGQGLEFLIYFQGNSAPDKSGLPSDRFSAERTGGSVSTLTIQRTQQEDSAVYLCASSLEVLTDTQYFGPGTRLTVL.

A few counts support this clonotype. This chain uses TRBV5-8 with TRBJ1-1, with unresolved D. Germline CDR1 and CDR2: SGHTS and YDEGEE. Deletions cut 3 bases from V and 8 bases from J, with 8 bases between. The CDR3 sequence is 11 residues long. This CDR3 reads CASSYRPEAFF. Written as DNA, the CDR3 is TGTGCCAGCAGCTACCGCCCCGAAGCTTTCTTT.

Many counts were recorded for this clonotype. The chain has TRBV28 and TRBJ2-3; D is uncertain. The CDR3 sequence is 14 residues long. CDR1 is MDHEN and CDR2 is SYDVKM in the germline V gene. Trimming cost V 6 bases and J 1 base, with 11 bases left between them. CDR3 in amino acids: CASRVWSGTDTQYF. The CDR3 DNA reads TGTGCCAGCAGGGTCTGGTCGGGCACAGATACGCAGTATTTT.

This clonotype was counted at least ten times. The rearrangement joins TRBV20-1 to TRBJ2-3; 10 nucleotides align to TRBD2. The length of the CDR3 is 17 residues. V shed 6 bases, J shed 1 base, and the junction held 13 bases outside the gene matches. CDR1 is DFQATT, CDR2 SNEGSKA, per germline (reference sequence). CDR3 protein: CSARWASGGRRTDTQYF. CDR3 sequence (DNA): TGCAGTGCACGATGGGCTAGCGGGGGTCGACGCACAGATACGCAGTATTTT.

This clonotype showed up many times. The rearrangement uses TRBV7-9 and TRBJ2-7; no firm D call. This CDR3 contains 14 residues. Germline V CDR1 and CDR2: SEHNR, FQNEAQ (reference sequence). The ends were cut back, 1 base at V and 3 bases at J, with 10 bases in the middle. The CDR3 DNA follows: TGTGCCAGCAGCTTAGTCGACACGAGCTACGAGCAGTACGTC. It specifies CASSLVDTSYEQYV.

This clonotype was picked up a small number of times. This chain links TRBV4-1 with TRBJ1-5, with a weak D call TRBD1 (5 bases). The V and J ends lost 3 bases and 11 bases respectively, with 14 bases between them. Germline V CDR1 and CDR2: MGHRA, YSYEKL. The CDR3 consists of 13 residues. As DNA, the CDR3 is TGCGCCAGCAGCCACGACCCCCAGGGTTCCCAGCATTTT. Its protein is CASSHDPQGSQHF.

The chain is built from TRBV18 and TRBJ2-3, with D uncertain. The CDR3 totals 10 residues. V lost 6 bases, J lost 12 bases, and 10 bases lay in between. CDR1 KGHSH and CDR2 LQKENI come from the germline V gene. Written as DNA, the CDR3 is TGTGCCAGCTCTACAGTTGTCCAGTATTTT. Amino acid sequence: CASSTVVQYF. Combining the CDR3 with reference TRBV18 and TRBJ2-3 gives the whole variable domain NAGVMQNPRHLVRRRGQEARLRCSPMKGHSHVYWYRQLPEEGLKFMVYLQKENIIDESGMPKERFSAEFPKEGPSILRIQQVVRGDSAAYFCASSTVVQYFGPGTRLTVL.

This clonotype has a count of ten or more. CDR3 residues: CATSRDRQTYGYTF. In nucleotides, the CDR3 is TGTGCCACCAGCAGAGATCGGCAGACCTATGGCTACACCTTC. The J gene is TRBJ1-2, the V gene TRBV15; D is unresolved. Germline CDR1 and CDR2: LNHNV and YYDKDF (reference sequence). This CDR3 contains 14 residues. Trimming shortened V by 0 bases and J by 4 bases, and 9 bases separated the two germline ends.